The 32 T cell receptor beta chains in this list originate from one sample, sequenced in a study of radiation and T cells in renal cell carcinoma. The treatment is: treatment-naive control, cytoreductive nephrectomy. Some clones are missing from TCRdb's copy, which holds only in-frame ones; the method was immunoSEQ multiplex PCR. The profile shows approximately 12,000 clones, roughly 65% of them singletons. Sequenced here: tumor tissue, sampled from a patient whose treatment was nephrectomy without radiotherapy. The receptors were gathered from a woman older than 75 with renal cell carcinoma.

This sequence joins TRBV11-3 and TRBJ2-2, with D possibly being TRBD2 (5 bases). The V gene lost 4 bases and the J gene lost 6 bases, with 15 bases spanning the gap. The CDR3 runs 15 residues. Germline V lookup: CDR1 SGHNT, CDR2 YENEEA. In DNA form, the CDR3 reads TGTGCCAGCAGCTCAGCGGCCTTTGGCGCCGGGGAGCTGTTTTTT. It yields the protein CASSSAAFGAGELFF.

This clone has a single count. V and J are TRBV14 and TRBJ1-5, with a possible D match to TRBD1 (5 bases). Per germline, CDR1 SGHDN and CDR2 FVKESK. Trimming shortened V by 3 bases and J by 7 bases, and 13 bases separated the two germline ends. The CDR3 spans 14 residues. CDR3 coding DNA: TGTGCCAGCAGCCAGGCCGGGGCCCGGCAGCCCCAGCATTTT. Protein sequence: CASSQAGARQPQHF.

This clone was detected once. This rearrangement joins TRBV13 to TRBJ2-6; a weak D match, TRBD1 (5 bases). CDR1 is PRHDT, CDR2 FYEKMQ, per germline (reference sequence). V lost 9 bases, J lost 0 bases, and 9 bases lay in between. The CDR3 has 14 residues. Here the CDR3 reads CASFGHSGANVLTF. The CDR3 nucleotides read TGTGCCAGTTTTGGACACTCTGGGGCCAACGTCCTGACTTTC. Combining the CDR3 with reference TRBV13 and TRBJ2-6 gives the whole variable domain AAGVIQSPRHLIKEKRETATLKCYPIPRHDTVYWYQQGPGQDPQFLISFYEKMQSDKGSIPDRFSAQQFSDYHSELNMSSLELGDSALYFCASFGHSGANVLTFGAGSRLTVL.

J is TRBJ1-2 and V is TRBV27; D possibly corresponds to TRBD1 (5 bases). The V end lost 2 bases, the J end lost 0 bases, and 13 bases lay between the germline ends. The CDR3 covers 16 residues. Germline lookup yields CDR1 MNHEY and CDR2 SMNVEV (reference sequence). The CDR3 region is CASSLSGTPPNYGYTF. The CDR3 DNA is TGTGCCAGCAGTTTAAGTGGGACCCCCCCTAACTATGGCTACACCTTC.

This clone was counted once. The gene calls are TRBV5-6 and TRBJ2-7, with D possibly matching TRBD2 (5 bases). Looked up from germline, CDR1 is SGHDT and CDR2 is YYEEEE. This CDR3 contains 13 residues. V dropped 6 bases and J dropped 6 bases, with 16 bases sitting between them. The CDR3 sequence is CASTREFRVEQYF. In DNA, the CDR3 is TGTGCCAGCACCCGGGAATTTAGGGTCGAGCAGTACTTC.

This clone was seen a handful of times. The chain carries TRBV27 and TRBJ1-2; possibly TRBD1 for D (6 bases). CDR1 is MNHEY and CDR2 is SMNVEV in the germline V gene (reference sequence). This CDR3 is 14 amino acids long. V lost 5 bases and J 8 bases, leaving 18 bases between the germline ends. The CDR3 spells CASSPITGLGGYTF. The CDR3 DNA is TGTGCCAGCAGTCCGATCACAGGGTTGGGCGGCTACACCTTC.

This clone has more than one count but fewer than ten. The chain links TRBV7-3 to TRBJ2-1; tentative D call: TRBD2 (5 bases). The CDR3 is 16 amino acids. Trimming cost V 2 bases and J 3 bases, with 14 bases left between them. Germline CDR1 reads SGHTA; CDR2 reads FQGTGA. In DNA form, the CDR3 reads TGTGCCAGCAGCTTAGGGATGGCTACTAGCTACAATGAGCAGTTCTTC. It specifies CASSLGMATSYNEQFF.

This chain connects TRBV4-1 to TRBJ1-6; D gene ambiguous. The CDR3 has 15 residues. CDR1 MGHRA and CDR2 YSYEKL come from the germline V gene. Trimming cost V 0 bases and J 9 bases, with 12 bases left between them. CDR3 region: CASSQDKGGSSPLHF. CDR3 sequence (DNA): TGCGCCAGCAGCCAAGATAAGGGAGGCAGTTCACCCCTCCACTTT.

The CDR3 loop reads CSGKNTGELFF. For the CDR3, the DNA is TGCAGCGGGAAGAACACCGGGGAGCTGTTTTTT. This sequence joins TRBV29-1 and TRBJ2-2; D is unclear. Germline V gene lookup returns CDR1 SQVTM and CDR2 ANQGSEA. This CDR3 is built from 11 residues. Between the trimmed V and J ends, which lost 7 bases and 1 base, there was a span of 4 bases.

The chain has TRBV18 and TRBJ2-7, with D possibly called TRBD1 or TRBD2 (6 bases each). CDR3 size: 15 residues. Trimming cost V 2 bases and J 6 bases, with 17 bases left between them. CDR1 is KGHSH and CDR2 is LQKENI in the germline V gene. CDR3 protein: CASSPAGRGGGEQYV. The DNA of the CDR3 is TGTGCCAGCTCACCAGCGGGGCGTGGGGGCGGCGAGCAGTACGTC.

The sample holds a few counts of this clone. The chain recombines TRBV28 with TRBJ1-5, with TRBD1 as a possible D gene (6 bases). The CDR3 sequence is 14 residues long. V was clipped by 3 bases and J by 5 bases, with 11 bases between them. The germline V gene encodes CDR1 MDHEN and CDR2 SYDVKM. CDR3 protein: CASSFPDRYQPQHF. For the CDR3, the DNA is TGTGCCAGCAGTTTCCCGGACAGATATCAGCCCCAGCATTTT.

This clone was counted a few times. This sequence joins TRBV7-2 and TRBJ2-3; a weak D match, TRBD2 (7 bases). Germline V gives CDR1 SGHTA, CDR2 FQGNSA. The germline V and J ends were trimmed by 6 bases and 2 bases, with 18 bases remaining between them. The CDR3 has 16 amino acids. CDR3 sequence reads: CASRPGGGASTDTQYF. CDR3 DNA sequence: TGTGCCAGCAGACCCGGAGGGGGGGCCTCCACAGATACGCAGTATTTT. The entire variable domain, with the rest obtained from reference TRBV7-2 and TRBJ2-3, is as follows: GAGVSQSPSNKVTEKGKDVELRCDPISGHTALYWYRQSLGQGLEFLIYFQGNSAPDKSGLPSDRFSAERTGGSVSTLTIQRTQQEDSAVYLCASRPGGGASTDTQYFGPGTRLTVL.

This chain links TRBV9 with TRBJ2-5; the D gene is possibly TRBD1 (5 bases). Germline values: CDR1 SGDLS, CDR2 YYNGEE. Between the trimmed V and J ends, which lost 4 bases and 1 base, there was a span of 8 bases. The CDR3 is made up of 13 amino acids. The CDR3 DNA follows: TGTGCCAGCAGCCTGGGGCCCCAAGAGACCCAGTACTTC. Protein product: CASSLGPQETQYF.

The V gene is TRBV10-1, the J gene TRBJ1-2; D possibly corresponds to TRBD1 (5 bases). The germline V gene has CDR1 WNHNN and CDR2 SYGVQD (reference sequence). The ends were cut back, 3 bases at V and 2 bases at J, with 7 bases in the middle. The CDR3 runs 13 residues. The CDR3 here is CASSDGGNYGYTF. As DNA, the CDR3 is TGCGCCAGCAGTGATGGGGGGAACTATGGCTACACCTTC.

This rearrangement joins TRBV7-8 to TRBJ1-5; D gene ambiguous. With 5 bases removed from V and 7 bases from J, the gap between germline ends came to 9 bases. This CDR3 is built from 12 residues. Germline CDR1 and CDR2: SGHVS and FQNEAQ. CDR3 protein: CASSRSAQPQHF. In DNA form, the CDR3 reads TGTGCCAGCAGCCGGAGTGCCCAGCCCCAGCATTTT.

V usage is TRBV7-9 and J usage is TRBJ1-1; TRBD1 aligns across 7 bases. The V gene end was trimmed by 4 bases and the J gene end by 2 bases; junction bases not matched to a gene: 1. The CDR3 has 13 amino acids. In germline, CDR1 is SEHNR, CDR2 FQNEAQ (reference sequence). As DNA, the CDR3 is TGTGCCAGCAGCTGGGACAGAAACACTGAAGCTTTCTTT. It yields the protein CASSWDRNTEAFF.

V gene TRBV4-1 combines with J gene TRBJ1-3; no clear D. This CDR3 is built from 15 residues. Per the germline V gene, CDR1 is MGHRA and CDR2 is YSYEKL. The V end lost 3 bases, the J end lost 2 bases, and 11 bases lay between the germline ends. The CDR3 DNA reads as TGCGCCAGCAGCCAGGGAAGAGCCCCTGGAAACACCATATATTTT. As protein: CASSQGRAPGNTIYF.

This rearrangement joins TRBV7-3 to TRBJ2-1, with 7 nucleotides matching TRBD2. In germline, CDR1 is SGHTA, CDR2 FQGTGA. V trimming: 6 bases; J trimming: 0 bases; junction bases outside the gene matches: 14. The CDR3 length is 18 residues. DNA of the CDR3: TGTGCCAGCAGTTGGAGCGGGGCGCCCTATAGCTCCTACAATGAGCAGTTCTTC. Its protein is CASSWSGAPYSSYNEQFF.

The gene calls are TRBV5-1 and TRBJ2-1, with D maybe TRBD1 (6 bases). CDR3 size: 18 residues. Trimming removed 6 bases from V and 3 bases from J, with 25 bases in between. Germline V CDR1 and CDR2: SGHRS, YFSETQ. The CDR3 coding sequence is TGCGCCAGCAAAAATTCCCCATACGGACAGTGGGGCTACAATGAGCAGTTCTTC. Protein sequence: CASKNSPYGQWGYNEQFF.

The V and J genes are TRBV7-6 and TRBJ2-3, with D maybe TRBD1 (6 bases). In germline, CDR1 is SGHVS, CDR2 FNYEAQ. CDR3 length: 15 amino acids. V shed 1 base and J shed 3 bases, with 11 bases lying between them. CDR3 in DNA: TGTGCCAGCAGCTTAGAGGACAGATGGACAGATACGCAGTATTTT. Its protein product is CASSLEDRWTDTQYF.

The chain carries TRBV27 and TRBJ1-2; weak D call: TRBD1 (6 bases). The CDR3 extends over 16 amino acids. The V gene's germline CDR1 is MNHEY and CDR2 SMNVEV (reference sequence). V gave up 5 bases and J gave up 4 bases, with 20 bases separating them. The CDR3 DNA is TGTGCCAGCAGTATCTCTGCAGGGGAGGAGGCCTATGGCTACACCTTC. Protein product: CASSISAGEEAYGYTF.

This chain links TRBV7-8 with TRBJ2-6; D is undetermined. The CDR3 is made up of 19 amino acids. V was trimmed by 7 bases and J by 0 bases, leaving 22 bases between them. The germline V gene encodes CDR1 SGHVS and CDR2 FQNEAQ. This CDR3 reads CASIPRRVRTNSGANVLTF. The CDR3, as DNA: TGTGCCAGCATCCCAAGAAGGGTCAGAACCAACTCTGGGGCCAACGTCCTGACTTTC.

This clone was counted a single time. The CDR3 protein is CASSPQWRTGVAEQFF. The CDR3, as DNA: TGTGCCAGCAGCCCCCAATGGCGGACAGGGGTGGCTGAGCAGTTCTTC. The chain employs TRBV7-2 and TRBJ2-1; 9 nucleotides line up with TRBD1. This CDR3 has 16 amino acids. After removal of 5 bases from V and 9 bases from J, the junction contained 14 bases not matched to a gene. The V gene's germline CDR1 is SGHTA and CDR2 FQGNSA. The whole variable domain, remainder taken from reference TRBV7-2 and TRBJ2-1, is GAGVSQSPSNKVTEKGKDVELRCDPISGHTALYWYRQSLGQGLEFLIYFQGNSAPDKSGLPSDRFSAERTGGSVSTLTIQRTQQEDSAVYLCASSPQWRTGVAEQFFGPGTRLTVL.

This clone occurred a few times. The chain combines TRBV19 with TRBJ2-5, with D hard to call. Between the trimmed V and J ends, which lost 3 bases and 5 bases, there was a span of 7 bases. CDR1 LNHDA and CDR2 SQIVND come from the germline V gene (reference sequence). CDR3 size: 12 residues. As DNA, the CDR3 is TGTGCCAGTAGTATCGGCCGGGAGACCCAGTACTTC. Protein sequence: CASSIGRETQYF.

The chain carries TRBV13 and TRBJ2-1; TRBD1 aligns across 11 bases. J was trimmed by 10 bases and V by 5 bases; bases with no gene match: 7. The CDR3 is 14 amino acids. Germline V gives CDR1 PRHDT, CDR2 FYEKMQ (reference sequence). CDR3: CASSTPGQGEEQFF. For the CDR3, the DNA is TGTGCCAGCAGCACACCGGGACAGGGGGAGGAGCAGTTCTTC. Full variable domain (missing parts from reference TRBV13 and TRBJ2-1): AAGVIQSPRHLIKEKRETATLKCYPIPRHDTVYWYQQGPGQDPQFLISFYEKMQSDKGSIPDRFSAQQFSDYHSELNMSSLELGDSALYFCASSTPGQGEEQFFGPGTRLTVL.

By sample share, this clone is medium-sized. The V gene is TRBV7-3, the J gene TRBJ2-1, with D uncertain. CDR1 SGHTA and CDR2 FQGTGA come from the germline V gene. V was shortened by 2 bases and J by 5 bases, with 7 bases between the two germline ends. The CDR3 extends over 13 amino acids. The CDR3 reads CASSLAQNNEQFF. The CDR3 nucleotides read TGTGCCAGCAGCTTAGCTCAAAACAATGAGCAGTTCTTC.

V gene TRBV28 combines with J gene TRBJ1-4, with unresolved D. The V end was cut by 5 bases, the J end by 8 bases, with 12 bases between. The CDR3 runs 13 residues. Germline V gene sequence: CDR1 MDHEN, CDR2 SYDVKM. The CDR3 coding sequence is TGTGCCAGCAGTCCCCTGGCTGTCGAAAAACTGTTTTTT. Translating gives CASSPLAVEKLFF.

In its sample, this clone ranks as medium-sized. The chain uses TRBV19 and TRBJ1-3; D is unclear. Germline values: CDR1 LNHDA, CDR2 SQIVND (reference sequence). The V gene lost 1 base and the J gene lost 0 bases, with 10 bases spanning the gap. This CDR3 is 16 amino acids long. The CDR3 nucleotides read TGTGCCAGTAGTATAGTTCGCAGTTACTCTGGAAACACCATATATTTT. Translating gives CASSIVRSYSGNTIYF.

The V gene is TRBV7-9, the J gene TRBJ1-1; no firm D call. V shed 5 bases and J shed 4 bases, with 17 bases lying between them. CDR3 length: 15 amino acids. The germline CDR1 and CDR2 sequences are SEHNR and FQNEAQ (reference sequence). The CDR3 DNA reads TGTGCCAGCAGCCCAAGAAATGGGGAAATCACTGAAGCTTTCTTT. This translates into CASSPRNGEITEAFF.

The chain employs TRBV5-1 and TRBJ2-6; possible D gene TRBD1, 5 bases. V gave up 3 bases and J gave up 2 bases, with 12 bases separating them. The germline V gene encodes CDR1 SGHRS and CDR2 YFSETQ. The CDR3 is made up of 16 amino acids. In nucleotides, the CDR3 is TGCGCCAGCAGCTACCGGGTAGGGGCTGGGGCCAACGTCCTGACTTTC. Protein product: CASSYRVGAGANVLTF.

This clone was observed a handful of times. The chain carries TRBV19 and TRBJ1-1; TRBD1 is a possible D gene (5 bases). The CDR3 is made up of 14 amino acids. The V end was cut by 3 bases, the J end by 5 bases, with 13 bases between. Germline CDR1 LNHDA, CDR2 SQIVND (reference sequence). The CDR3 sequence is CASSISGRRTEAFF. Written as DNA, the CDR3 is TGTGCCAGTAGTATTTCAGGGAGAAGGACTGAAGCTTTCTTT.

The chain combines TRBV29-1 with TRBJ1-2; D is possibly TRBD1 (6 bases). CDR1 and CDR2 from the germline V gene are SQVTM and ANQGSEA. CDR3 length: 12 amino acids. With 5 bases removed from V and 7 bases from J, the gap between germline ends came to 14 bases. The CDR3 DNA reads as TGCAGCGTTCTTTCGGGGGCGGGTGGCTACACCTTC. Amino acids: CSVLSGAGGYTF.